Each of the 12 T cell receptor beta chains below was sequenced from the same sample in a study of cytomegalovirus exposure and HLA in healthy donors. The PCR employed 60 Vbeta primers together with 13 Jbeta primers. The assay was immunoSEQ multiplex PCR, and TCRdb's table has in-frame clones only and misses some. In the table there are roughly 170,000 clones, about four fifths of which are singletons. Specimen: PBMCs. Receptors were obtained from a man aged 18-30 years in good health and CMV-seronegative.

The chain uses TRBV5-1 and TRBJ2-5, with D unclear. There are 13 residues in the CDR3. Germline CDR1 reads SGHRS; CDR2 reads YFSETQ. Trimming stripped 4 bases from V and 1 base from J, with 8 bases between. CDR3 amino acids: CASSPPGQETQYF. The CDR3 bases are TGCGCCAGCAGCCCGCCGGGCCAAGAGACCCAGTACTTC.

The count of this clone is one. V and J are TRBV6-5 and TRBJ1-3, with 7 bases that match TRBD1. The ends lost 0 bases at V and 6 bases at J; junction bases unmatched: 8. The CDR3 is made up of 16 amino acids. The germline V gene has CDR1 MNHEY and CDR2 SVGAGI. This CDR3 reads CASSYSTGPMINTIYF. The CDR3 coding sequence is TGTGCCAGCAGTTACTCGACAGGGCCTATGATAAACACCATATATTTT.

This clone was seen more than once but under ten times. The chain carries TRBV5-1 and TRBJ1-4; TRBD1 agrees at 7 bases. The CDR3 has 14 residues. V shed 3 bases, J shed 7 bases, and the junction held 6 bases outside the gene matches. Germline CDR1 and CDR2: SGHRS and YFSETQ. The CDR3 region has the DNA TGCGCCAGCAGCTCGCGGACAGGAGGTGAAAAACTGTTTTTT. This encodes CASSSRTGGEKLFF.

This chain connects TRBV18 to TRBJ2-7, with TRBD1 identical over 9 bases. Losses at the gene ends were 3 bases for V and 7 bases for J; bases not matched to a gene: 13. This CDR3 is built from 16 residues. The germline CDR1 and CDR2 sequences are KGHSH and LQKENI. CDR3 DNA sequence: TGTGCCAGCTCACCCGATATCGGGACAGGGAAAAGGGAGCAGTACTTC. Translated: CASSPDIGTGKREQYF. Full variable domain (rest looked up from reference TRBV18 and TRBJ2-7): NAGVMQNPRHLVRRRGQEARLRCSPMKGHSHVYWYRQLPEEGLKFMVYLQKENIIDESGMPKERFSAEFPKEGPSILRIQQVVRGDSAAYFCASSPDIGTGKREQYFGPGTRLTVT.

The rearrangement uses TRBV15 and TRBJ2-3; no reliable D call. The CDR3 totals 13 residues. Germline CDR1 and CDR2: LNHNV and YYDKDF (reference sequence). Trimming took off 0 bases at V and 3 bases at J, with 4 bases between the two ends. CDR3: CATSRDHTDTQYF. CDR3 nucleotides: TGTGCCACCAGCAGAGATCATACAGATACGCAGTATTTT.

This chain links TRBV4-3 with TRBJ2-1, with 8 positions matching TRBD2. The V and J ends lost 0 bases and 7 bases, in that order; junction bases with no gene match: 2. This CDR3 region has 14 residues. CDR1 and CDR2 from the germline V gene are LGHNA and YSLEER. As DNA, the CDR3 is TGCGCCAGCAGCCAAGATCGGGGGGGAAATGAGCAGTTCTTC. Its protein is CASSQDRGGNEQFF.

The rearrangement joins TRBV5-4 to TRBJ2-1, with D possibly TRBD2 on 6 matching bases. Trimming shortened V by 5 bases and J by 0 bases, and 9 bases separated the two germline ends. The CDR3 contains 14 residues. Germline CDR1 reads SGHNT; CDR2 reads YYREEE (reference sequence). The CDR3 DNA reads TGTGCCAGCAGTCGGGAGATCTCCTACAATGAGCAGTTCTTC. Its protein product is CASSREISYNEQFF. Based on the CDR3 plus reference TRBV5-4 and TRBJ2-1, the full variable domain is ETGVTQSPTHLIKTRGQQVTLRCSSQSGHNTVSWYQQALGQGPQFIFQYYREEENGRGNFPPRFSGLQFPNYSSELNVNALELDDSALYLCASSREISYNEQFFGPGTRLTVL.

The chain combines TRBV2 with TRBJ1-5; D ambiguous. V lost 7 bases and J 4 bases, leaving 11 bases between the germline ends. The germline V gene encodes CDR1 SNHLY and CDR2 FYNNEI. The CDR3 is 13 residues long. This CDR3 reads CASTLAPNQPQHF. The CDR3 DNA reads TGTGCCAGCACTCTGGCCCCTAATCAGCCCCAGCATTTT. The full variable domain, its missing parts supplied by reference TRBV2 and TRBJ1-5, is EPEVTQTPSHQVTQMGQEVILRCVPISNHLYFYWYRQILGQKVEFLVSFYNNEISEKSEIFDDQFSVERPDGSNFTLKIRSTKLEDSAMYFCASTLAPNQPQHFGDGTRLSIL.

J is TRBJ2-1 and V is TRBV28, with a possible D match to TRBD1 (5 bases). The CDR3 has 13 amino acids. Germline assignment: CDR1 MDHEN and CDR2 SYDVKM. Trimming pared 7 bases from V and 2 bases from J, leaving 9 bases between. This CDR3 is CASTGPAYNEQFF. Here the CDR3 DNA reads TGTGCCAGCACAGGGCCGGCCTACAATGAGCAGTTCTTC.

The V and J genes are TRBV28 and TRBJ1-2; TRBD1 aligns across 7 bases. Looked up from germline, CDR1 is MDHEN and CDR2 is SYDVKM. With V trimmed by 3 bases and J by 0 bases, 4 bases remained unmatched. The CDR3 has 15 amino acids. The CDR3 sequence is CASSLGTASNYGYTF. CDR3 sequence (DNA): TGTGCCAGCAGTTTGGGGACAGCCTCTAACTATGGCTACACCTTC.

The chain combines TRBV6-6 with TRBJ2-5; 8 nucleotides match TRBD2. Per germline, CDR1 MNHNY and CDR2 SVGAGI (reference sequence). The CDR3 length is 15 residues. V shed 2 bases, J shed 4 bases, and the junction held 6 bases outside the gene matches. CDR3 DNA: TGTGCCAGCAGTTACGTGGAAGCGGGAGTAGAGACCCAGTACTTC. This encodes CASSYVEAGVETQYF.

This chain joins TRBV6-5 and TRBJ2-2; no reliable D call. The CDR3 extends over 12 amino acids. Per germline, CDR1 MNHEY and CDR2 SVGAGI. Deletions cut 4 bases from V and 5 bases from J, with 5 bases between. The CDR3 sequence is CASSFITGELFF. CDR3 nucleotides: TGTGCCAGCAGTTTTATAACCGGGGAGCTGTTTTTT.